These T cell receptor beta chains were read from a single sample in a study of blood T cell repertoires in COVID-19. Sequenced by immunoSEQ multiplex PCR; TCRdb stores in-frame clones only, minus some. Among around 140,000 clones listed, less than 85% were seen once. Sequencing input: peripheral blood. The receptors stem from a woman older than 75 with acute or convalescent COVID-19. CDR3s include the opening cysteine and the closing phenylalanine or tryptophan. A D gene is named only where the DNA matches it firmly. Only part of the rows carry a size: once, few, many, or a class if the clone is expanded.

>-|TRBV7-2|-|TRBJ2-2
TGTGCCAGCAGCTTACGGCCAGGGAACACCGGGGAGCTGTTTTTT
CASSLRPGNTGELFF
>-|TRBV29-1|TRBD2|TRBJ2-1
TGCAGCGTTTTAGGGGCTAGCGGGAGGGAGAATGAGCAGTTCTTC
CSVLGASGRENEQFF
>-|TRBV5-6|TRBD2|TRBJ2-7
TGTGCCAGCAGCGGAGGACTAGCGGGGACCTACGAGCAGTACTTC
CASSGGLAGTYEQYF
>-|TRBV29-1|TRBD1|TRBJ1-1
TGCAGCGGATGGGGACAGGGGAACACTGAAGCTTTCTTT
CSGWGQGNTEAFF
>-|TRBV3-1/TRBV3-2|TRBD2|TRBJ2-7
TGTGCCAGCAGCCCAAGTTACCCTAGCGGGAGTACAACGCGTGAGCAGTACTTC
CASSPSYPSGSTTREQYF
>-|TRBV9|-|TRBJ2-3
TGTGCCAGCAGCGTAGTCCCGGGGAGCACAGATACGCAGTATTTT
CASSVVPGSTDTQYF
>-|TRBV6-6|TRBD2|TRBJ2-7
TGTGCCAGTAAAGGACTAGCGGGTACCTACGAGCAGTACTTC
CASKGLAGTYEQYF
>-|TRBV28|TRBD2|TRBJ2-5
TGTGCCAGCTCACGACTAGCGGGCCAAGAGACCCAGTACTTC
CASSRLAGQETQYF
>-|TRBV12-3/TRBV12-4|-|TRBJ2-7
TGTGCCAGCAGTTTAGACAGCAGGGCCGAGCAGTACTTC
CASSLDSRAEQYF
>-|TRBV19|TRBD1|TRBJ1-5
TGTGCCAGTAGTCCCGACAGGGCTAATCAGCCCCAGCATTTT
CASSPDRANQPQHF
>-|TRBV3-1/TRBV3-2|TRBD1|TRBJ2-7
TGTGCCAGCAGCCAAGATCGGACAGGGATCTACGAGCAGTACTTC
CASSQDRTGIYEQYF
>-|TRBV5-6|TRBD1|TRBJ2-7
TGTGCCAGCAAGAGGACAGGGGCCGACGAGCAGTACTTC
CASKRTGADEQYF
>once|TRBV2|TRBD1|TRBJ1-1
TGTGCCAGCAGTGTTGACAGGGGGCGGATTGAAGCTTTCTTT
CASSVDRGRIEAFF
>-|TRBV27|-|TRBJ2-2
TGTGCCAGCAGCCCAGGGACGAACACCGGGGAGCTGTTTTTT
CASSPGTNTGELFF
>many|TRBV6-1|-|TRBJ1-5
TGTGCCAGCAGTGACAGGGGTCATCAGCCCCAGCATTTT
CASSDRGHQPQHF
>-|TRBV2|-|TRBJ2-7
TGTGCCAGCACCGCCCGCGGGCTACTGGCCGAAGAGCAGTACTTC
CASTARGLLAEEQYF
>once|TRBV5-4|TRBD1|TRBJ2-5
TGTGCCAGCAGCTTGGTCGACAGGGTAGAGACCCAGTACTTC
CASSLVDRVETQYF
>-|TRBV7-2|-|TRBJ1-1
TGTGCCAGCAGCCTTAGGCAGGGGCTAAGTGAAGCTTTCTTT
CASSLRQGLSEAFF
>-|TRBV27|-|TRBJ2-3
TGTGCCAGCAGTCCGAGCACAGATACGCAGTATTTT
CASSPSTDTQYF
>-|TRBV28|-|TRBJ2-3
TGTGCCAGCAGCCTCAGACTAGTTCCCACAGATACGCAGTATTTT
CASSLRLVPTDTQYF
>medium-sized|TRBV9|TRBD1|TRBJ2-3
TGTGCCAGCAGTCCACAGGGGGCCTATACGCAGTATTTT
CASSPQGAYTQYF
>-|TRBV7-9|-|TRBJ2-7
TGTGCCAGCAGCTTAGATCCCTTCTACGAGCAGTACTTC
CASSLDPFYEQYF
>-|TRBV18|-|TRBJ1-1
TGTGCCAGCTCACTTTATAAGGGAGGAACTGAAGCTTTCTTT
CASSLYKGGTEAFF
>-|TRBV19|TRBD2|TRBJ2-2
TGTGCCAGTAGTTTGACTAGCGGGGGGCTCACCGGGGAGCTGTTTTTT
CASSLTSGGLTGELFF
>once|TRBV7-2|TRBD2|TRBJ2-1
TGTGCCAGCAGCAAAGCGGGAGGTACTCTGTACAATGAGCAGTTCTTC
CASSKAGGTLYNEQFF
>-|TRBV19|-|TRBJ2-1
TGTGCCAGTAGTATCAAGGCGGGGATCTACAATGAGCAGTTCTTC
CASSIKAGIYNEQFF
>-|TRBV5-1|TRBD1|TRBJ2-1
TGCGCCAGCAGCTGGACCGGACAGGGTCAGTTAATGAATGAGCAGTTCTTC
CASSWTGQGQLMNEQFF
>-|TRBV7-2|TRBD1|TRBJ1-1
TGTGCCAGCAGCTTCGGCCAGGGGGCTACTGAAGCTTTCTTT
CASSFGQGATEAFF
>-|TRBV5-1|TRBD1|TRBJ1-1
TGCGCCAGCAGCTCCTTGCGGGACAGGGGGTTTATCGCCAACACTGAAGCTTTCTTT
CASSSLRDRGFIANTEAFF
>once|TRBV19|TRBD1|TRBJ1-6
TGTGCCAGTAGTCAAACAGGGGGTCATTCACCCCTCCACTTT
CASSQTGGHSPLHF
>-|TRBV21-1|-|TRBJ2-7
TGTGCCAGCAGCCCCCAAAAGGCGGGGGAGTCCTACGAGCAGTACTTC
CASSPQKAGESYEQYF
>-|TRBV18|TRBD1|TRBJ1-5
TGTGCCAGCGCACAGACAGGGACTAATCAGCCCCAGCATTTT
CASAQTGTNQPQHF
>-|TRBV2|-|TRBJ2-7
TGTGCCAGCACCCAGGGGAGACAGAGAGCCCGCGAGCAGTACTTC
CASTQGRQRAREQYF
>-|TRBV7-9|-|TRBJ1-1
TGTGCCAGCAGCACGGAGCAGGGTGGAGCTTTCTTT
CASSTEQGGAFF
>-|TRBV1|-|TRBJ1-6
TGCACCAGCAGCCCCCGGACAGGGAAATATAATTCACCCCTCCACTTT
CTSSPRTGKYNSPLHF
>-|TRBV30|-|TRBJ2-7
TGTGCCTGGAGTGTATTGGGCGACGAGCAGTACTTC
CAWSVLGDEQYF
>-|TRBV6-2/TRBV6-3|TRBD2|TRBJ2-7
TGTGCCAGCAGTTACTCGAGCCTAGCGGGAGGCTACGAGCAGTACTTC
CASSYSSLAGGYEQYF
>-|TRBV7-8|-|TRBJ2-5
TGTGCCAGCAGCTCTGGACTGAACAGACAAGAGACCCAGTACTTC
CASSSGLNRQETQYF
>-|TRBV10-3|-|TRBJ2-3
TGTGCCATCAGTGAATTCGTGGGGCCCTTTAGCACAGATACGCAGTATTTT
CAISEFVGPFSTDTQYF
>-|TRBV30|TRBD1|TRBJ2-7
TGTGCCTCCTCTGGGACAGGGGGCGAAACCGACGAGCAGTACTTC
CASSGTGGETDEQYF
>-|TRBV6-6|-|TRBJ1-6
TGTGCCAGCAGTGGAATTGACAGCCGAAATTCACCCCTCCACTTT
CASSGIDSRNSPLHF
>-|TRBV5-5|-|TRBJ1-1
TGTGCCAGCAGCCCGAGGCCCGAAGATAACACTGAAGCTTTCTTT
CASSPRPEDNTEAFF
>few|TRBV7-8|TRBD2|TRBJ2-1
TGTGCCAGCAGCCCGACTAGCGGGAGGTTCGATGAGCAGTTCTTC
CASSPTSGRFDEQFF
>-|TRBV9|-|TRBJ2-2
TGTGCCAGCAGCGTAGGGGGGGGCCTACGGACCGGGGAGCTGTTTTTT
CASSVGGGLRTGELFF
>-|TRBV5-6|TRBD1|TRBJ1-1
TGTGCCAGCAGCTCGATCGGGACAGTTAATGAAGCTTTCTTT
CASSSIGTVNEAFF
>few|TRBV4-1|-|TRBJ1-2
TGCGCCAGCAGCCAAGGAGGAGGGCGGACCCTTAAAATAAACTATGGCTACACCTTC
CASSQGGGRTLKINYGYTF
>-|TRBV7-2|TRBD2|TRBJ2-1
TGTGCCAGCAGCTTAGGGCCCTCGACTAGCGGGAGGGCCAATGAGCAGTTCTTC
CASSLGPSTSGRANEQFF
>-|TRBV4-1|-|TRBJ1-5
TGCGCCAGCAGCCAAGGACGGGACAATCAGCCCCAGCATTTT
CASSQGRDNQPQHF
>-|TRBV25-1|TRBD1|TRBJ2-2
TGTGCCAGCGGGGGACAGGTGAACACCGGGGAGCTGTTTTTT
CASGGQVNTGELFF
>-|TRBV27|TRBD2|TRBJ2-7
TGTGCCAGCAGGGGACTAGCGCGAGATGAGCAGTACTTC
CASRGLARDEQYF
>-|TRBV3-1/TRBV3-2|TRBD1|TRBJ2-3
TGTGCCAGCAGCCAAACCGGGACAGGGGGCACAGATACGCAGTATTTT
CASSQTGTGGTDTQYF
>-|TRBV30|-|TRBJ1-2
TGTGCCTGGAGTACCGGTTCCTATGGCTACACCTTC
CAWSTGSYGYTF